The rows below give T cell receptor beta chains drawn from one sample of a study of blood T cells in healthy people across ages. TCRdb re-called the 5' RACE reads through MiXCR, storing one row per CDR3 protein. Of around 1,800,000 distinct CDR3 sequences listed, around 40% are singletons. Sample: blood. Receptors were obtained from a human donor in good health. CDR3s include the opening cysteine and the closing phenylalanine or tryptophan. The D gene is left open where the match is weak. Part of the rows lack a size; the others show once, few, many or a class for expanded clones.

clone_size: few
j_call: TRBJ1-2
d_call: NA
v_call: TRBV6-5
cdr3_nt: TGTGCCAGCAGTTACGCGGTGGGGAACTATGGCTACACCTTC
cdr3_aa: CASSYAVGNYGYTF

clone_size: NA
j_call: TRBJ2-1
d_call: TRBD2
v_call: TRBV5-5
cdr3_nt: TGTGCCAGCAGCTTGGTATCTAGCGGGCTGCGGAATGAGCAGTTCTTC
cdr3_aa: CASSLVSSGLRNEQFF

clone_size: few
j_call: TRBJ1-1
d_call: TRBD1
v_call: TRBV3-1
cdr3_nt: TGTGCCAGCAGCCAACTGGACAGGACGAACACTGAAGCTTTCTTT
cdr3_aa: CASSQLDRTNTEAFF

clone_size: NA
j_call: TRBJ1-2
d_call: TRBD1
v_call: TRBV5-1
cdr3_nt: TGCGCCAGCAGATACCGACAGGGGGACGGCTACACCTTC
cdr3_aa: CASRYRQGDGYTF

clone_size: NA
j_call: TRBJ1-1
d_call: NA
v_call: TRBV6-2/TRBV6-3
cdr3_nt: TGTGCCAGCAGTAAGGACTGGGGAACTGAAGCTTTCTTT
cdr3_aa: CASSKDWGTEAFF

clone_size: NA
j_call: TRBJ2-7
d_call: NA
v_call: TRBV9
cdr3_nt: TGTGCCAGCAGCGTAGGAAGGGCGGACTACGAGCAGTACTTC
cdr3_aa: CASSVGRADYEQYF

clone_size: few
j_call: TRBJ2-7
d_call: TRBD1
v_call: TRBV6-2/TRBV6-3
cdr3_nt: TGTGCCGGATCCCGGGACAGGGGCTACGAGCAGTACTTC
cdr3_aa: CAGSRDRGYEQYF

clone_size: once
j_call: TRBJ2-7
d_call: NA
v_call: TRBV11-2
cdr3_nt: TGTGCCAGCAGCACCCCCGGCCCCCACGAGCAGTACTTC
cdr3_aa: CASSTPGPHEQYF

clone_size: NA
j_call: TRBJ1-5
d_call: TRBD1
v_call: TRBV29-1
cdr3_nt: TGCAGCGTTATAGGACAGGGAGGGAGTCAGCCCCAGCATTTT
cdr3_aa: CSVIGQGGSQPQHF

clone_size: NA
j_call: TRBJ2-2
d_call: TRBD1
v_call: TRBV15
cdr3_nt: TGTGCCACCAGCAGAGATAGCTTAGGTGACAGGGAAGTGGCCGGGGAGCTGTTTTTT
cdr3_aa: CATSRDSLGDREVAGELFF

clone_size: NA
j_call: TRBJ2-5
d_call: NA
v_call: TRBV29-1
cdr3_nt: TGCAGCGTTGAGCATCGGCTCATCGTCGGTGAGCAGTACTTC
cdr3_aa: CSVEHRLIVGEQYF

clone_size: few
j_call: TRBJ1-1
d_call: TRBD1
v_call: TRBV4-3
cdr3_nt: TGCGCCAGCAGCCAGGGGGCGACAGGGGGTTTTGAAGCTTTCTTT
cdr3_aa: CASSQGATGGFEAFF

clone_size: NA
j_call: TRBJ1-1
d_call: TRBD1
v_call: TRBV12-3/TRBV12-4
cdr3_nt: TGTGCCAACAGCCGATTAAGGACAGGATTCATGAACACTGAAGCTTTCTTT
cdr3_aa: CANSRLRTGFMNTEAFF

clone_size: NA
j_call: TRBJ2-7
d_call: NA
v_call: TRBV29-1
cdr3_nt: TGCAGCGTTGAAGATCCGGCCGCCTACGAGCAGTACTTC
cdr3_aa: CSVEDPAAYEQYF

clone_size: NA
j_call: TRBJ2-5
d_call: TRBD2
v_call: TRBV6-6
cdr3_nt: TGTGCCAGCAGTCCTGGGGAGACTAGCGGACTAGAGACCCAGTACTTC
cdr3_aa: CASSPGETSGLETQYF

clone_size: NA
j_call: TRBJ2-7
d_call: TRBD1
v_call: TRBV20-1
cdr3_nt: TGCAGTGCTAGAGATTCGGGGACAGGGATGGACGAGCAGTACTTC
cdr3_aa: CSARDSGTGMDEQYF

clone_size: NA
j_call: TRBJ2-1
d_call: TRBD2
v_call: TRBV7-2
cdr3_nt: TGTGCCAGCGGCGGGGGGCGGGACTACAATGGGCAGTTCTTC
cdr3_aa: CASGGGRDYNGQFF

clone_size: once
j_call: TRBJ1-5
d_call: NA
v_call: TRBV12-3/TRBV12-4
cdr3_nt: TGTGCCAGCAGCTTGACGCAGACCCATCAGCCCCAGCATTTT
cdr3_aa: CASSLTQTHQPQHF

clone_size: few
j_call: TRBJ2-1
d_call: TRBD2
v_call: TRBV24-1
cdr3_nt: TGTGCCACCAGTCTCGACGGGGGGTACTACAATGAGCAGTTCTTC
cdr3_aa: CATSLDGGYYNEQFF

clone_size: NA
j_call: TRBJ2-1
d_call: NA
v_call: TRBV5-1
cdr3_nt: TGCGCCAGCAGCTTGGTAAGGTATGGTTCCTACAATGAGCAGTTCTTC
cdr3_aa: CASSLVRYGSYNEQFF

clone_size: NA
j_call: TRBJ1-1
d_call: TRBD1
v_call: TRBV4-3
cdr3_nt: TGCGCCAGCAGTATGGGACAGGCGAACACTGAAGCTTTCTTT
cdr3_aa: CASSMGQANTEAFF

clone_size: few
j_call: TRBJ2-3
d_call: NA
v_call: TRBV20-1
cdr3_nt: TGCAGTGCTAGAGATTTTGGGTCCGCTAGCACAGATACGCAGTATTTT
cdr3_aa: CSARDFGSASTDTQYF

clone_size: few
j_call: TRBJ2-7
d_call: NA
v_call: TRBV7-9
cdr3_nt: TGTGCCAGCAGCCGCCGGGACGGAGCCTACGAGCAGTACTTC
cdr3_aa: CASSRRDGAYEQYF

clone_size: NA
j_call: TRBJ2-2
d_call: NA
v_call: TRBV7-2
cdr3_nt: TGTGCCAGCAGCTCCCTGAGGTATTCCGGGGAGCTGTTTTTT
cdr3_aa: CASSSLRYSGELFF

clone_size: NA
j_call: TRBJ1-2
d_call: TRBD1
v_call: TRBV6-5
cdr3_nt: TGTGCCAGCATCGGAGGGGGCGCGGGGGGCTACACCTTC
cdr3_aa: CASIGGGAGGYTF

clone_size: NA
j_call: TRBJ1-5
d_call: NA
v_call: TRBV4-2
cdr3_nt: TGTGCCAGCAGCCAAGTCCCAGCCGAGAATCAGCCCCAGCATTTT
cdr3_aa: CASSQVPAENQPQHF

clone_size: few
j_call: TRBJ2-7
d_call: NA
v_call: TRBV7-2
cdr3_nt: TGTGCCAGCAGCCCGCTCGCTCTTAACGAGCAGTACTTC
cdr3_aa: CASSPLALNEQYF

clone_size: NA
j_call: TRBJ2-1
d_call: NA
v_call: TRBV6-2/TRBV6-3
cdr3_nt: TGTGCCAGCAGAGAACCGGGCTCCTACAATGAGCAGTTCTTC
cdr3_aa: CASREPGSYNEQFF

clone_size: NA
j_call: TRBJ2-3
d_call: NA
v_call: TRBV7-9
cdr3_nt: TGTGCCACCCCCTTCTGGAGGGACCCATTGGATACGCAGTATTTT
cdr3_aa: CATPFWRDPLDTQYF

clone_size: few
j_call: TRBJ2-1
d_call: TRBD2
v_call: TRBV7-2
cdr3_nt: TGTGCCAGCAGCTTATTACTAGCGGGAGCCTACAATGAGCAGTTCTTC
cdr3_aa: CASSLLLAGAYNEQFF

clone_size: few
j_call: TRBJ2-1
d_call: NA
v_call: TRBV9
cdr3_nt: TGTGCCAGCAGCGTATTGGTTCGCGATGAGCAGTTCTTC
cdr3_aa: CASSVLVRDEQFF